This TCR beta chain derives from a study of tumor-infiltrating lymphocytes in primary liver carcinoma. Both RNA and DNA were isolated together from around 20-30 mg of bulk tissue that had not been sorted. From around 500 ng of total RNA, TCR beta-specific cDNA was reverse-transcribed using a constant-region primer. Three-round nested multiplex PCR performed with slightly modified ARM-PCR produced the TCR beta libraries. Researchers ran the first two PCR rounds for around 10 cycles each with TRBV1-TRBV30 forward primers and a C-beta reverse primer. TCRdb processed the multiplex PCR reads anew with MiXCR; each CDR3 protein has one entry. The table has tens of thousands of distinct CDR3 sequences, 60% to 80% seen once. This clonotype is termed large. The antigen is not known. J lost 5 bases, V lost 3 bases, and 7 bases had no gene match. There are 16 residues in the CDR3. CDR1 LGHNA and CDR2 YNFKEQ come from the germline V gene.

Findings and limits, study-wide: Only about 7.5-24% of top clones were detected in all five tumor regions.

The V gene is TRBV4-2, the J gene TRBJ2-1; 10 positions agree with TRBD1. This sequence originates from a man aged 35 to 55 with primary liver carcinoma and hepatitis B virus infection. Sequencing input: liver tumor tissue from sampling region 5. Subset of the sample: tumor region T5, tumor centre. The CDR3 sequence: CASSHAGGQGNNEQFF. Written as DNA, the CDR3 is TGTGCCAGCAGCCACGCCGGGGGACAGGGGAACAATGAGCAGTTCTTC.